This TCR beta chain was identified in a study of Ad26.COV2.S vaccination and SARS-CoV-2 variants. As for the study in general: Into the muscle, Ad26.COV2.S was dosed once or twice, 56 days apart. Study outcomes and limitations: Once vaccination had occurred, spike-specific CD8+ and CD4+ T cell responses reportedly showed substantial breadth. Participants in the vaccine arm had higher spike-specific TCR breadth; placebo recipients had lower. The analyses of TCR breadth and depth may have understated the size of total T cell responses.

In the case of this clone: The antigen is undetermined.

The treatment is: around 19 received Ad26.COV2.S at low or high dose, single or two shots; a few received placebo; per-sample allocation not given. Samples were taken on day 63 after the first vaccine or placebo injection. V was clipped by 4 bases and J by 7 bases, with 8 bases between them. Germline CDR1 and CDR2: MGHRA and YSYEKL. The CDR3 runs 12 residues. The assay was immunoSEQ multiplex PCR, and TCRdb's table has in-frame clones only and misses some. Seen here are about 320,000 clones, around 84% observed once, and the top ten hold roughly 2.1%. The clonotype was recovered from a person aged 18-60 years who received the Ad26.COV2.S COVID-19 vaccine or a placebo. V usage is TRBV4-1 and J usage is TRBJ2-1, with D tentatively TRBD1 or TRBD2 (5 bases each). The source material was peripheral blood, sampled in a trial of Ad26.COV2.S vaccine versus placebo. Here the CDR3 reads CASSPRENEQFF. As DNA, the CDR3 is TGCGCCAGCAGCCCCAGGGAGAATGAGCAGTTCTTC.